Listed below are T cell receptor beta chains from one sample, sequenced in a study of blood T cell repertoires in COVID-19. TCRdb's table, derived via immunoSEQ multiplex PCR, lists solely in-frame clones and lacks some. The sample holds more than 300,000 clones, around nine tenths seen once. The material sequenced was peripheral blood. These receptors originate from a woman between 65 and 79 years old with COVID-19, enrolled during active disease. Each CDR3 is given with its conserved first and last residue. The D gene is left open where the match is weak. The size of a clone is reported for some rows only, either as once, few or many, or as a class for expanded clones.

17 | TRBJ2-2 | TRBV3-1/TRBV3-2 | TRBD2 | NA | TGTGCCAGCAGCCAAGAGATAGCGGGGGCGAGGACCGGGGAGCTGTTTTTT | CASSQEIAGARTGELFF
15 | TRBJ2-7 | TRBV7-2 | NA | NA | TGTGCCAGCAGCCGGTACCAGGACAAATCCTACGAGCAGTACTTC | CASSRYQDKSYEQYF
14 | TRBJ2-3 | TRBV19 | TRBD1 | NA | TGTGCCAGTAGTGAACAGGGGGCCACAGATACGCAGTATTTT | CASSEQGATDTQYF
14 | TRBJ2-5 | TRBV2 | NA | once | TGTGCCAGCAGTTCCCAGGGGCCTCTGGAGACCCAGTACTTC | CASSSQGPLETQYF
16 | TRBJ2-1 | TRBV6-2/TRBV6-3 | TRBD2 | NA | TGTGCCAGCAGCAAATTAGCGGGGGGGATTCTCAATGAGCAGTTCTTC | CASSKLAGGILNEQFF
16 | TRBJ1-4 | TRBV9 | NA | NA | TGTGCCAGCAGCGTAGGGGAGGCCGGAACTAATGAAAAACTGTTTTTT | CASSVGEAGTNEKLFF
15 | TRBJ1-6 | TRBV7-9 | TRBD1 | NA | TGTGCCAGCAGCTTAGGGACAGGGACGCATTCACCCCTCCACTTT | CASSLGTGTHSPLHF
16 | TRBJ2-7 | TRBV7-8 | NA | NA | TGTGCCAGCAGCTTAGGGGCCAGGGGAGTAGACAACGAGCAGTACTTC | CASSLGARGVDNEQYF
14 | TRBJ1-5 | TRBV3-1/TRBV3-2 | NA | NA | TGTGCCAGCAGCCCCTCCCGCCGGGGGCAGCCCCAGCATTTT | CASSPSRRGQPQHF
13 | TRBJ2-7 | TRBV24-1 | NA | NA | TGTGCCACCAGTGACCGTTGGGACTTCGGACAGTACTTC | CATSDRWDFGQYF
12 | TRBJ1-1 | TRBV19 | TRBD1 | NA | TGTGCCAGTAGTAAGGACAGGGTTGAAGCTTTCTTT | CASSKDRVEAFF
17 | TRBJ2-7 | TRBV19 | TRBD1 | NA | TGTGCCAGTAGTCACCGGTTCGGGGACAGAAACGTCTACGAGCAGTACTTC | CASSHRFGDRNVYEQYF
12 | TRBJ2-5 | TRBV6-5 | TRBD1 | NA | TGTGCCAGCAGAGACAGGGACCAGACCCAGTACTTC | CASRDRDQTQYF
14 | TRBJ1-2 | TRBV7-2 | NA | NA | TGTGCCAGCAGCTTAGGGGGCGGTTACTATGGCTACACCTTC | CASSLGGGYYGYTF
13 | TRBJ1-2 | TRBV19 | NA | NA | TGTGCCAGTAGTATAGACCTCAACTATGGCTACACCTTC | CASSIDLNYGYTF
13 | TRBJ1-2 | TRBV5-1 | NA | NA | TGCGCCAGCCACAACCAACCCAACTATGGCTACACCTTC | CASHNQPNYGYTF
12 | TRBJ1-1 | TRBV3-1/TRBV3-2 | NA | NA | TGTGCCAGCAGCCAGGGGGGAGTTGAAGCTTTCTTT | CASSQGGVEAFF
17 | TRBJ1-3 | TRBV28 | TRBD1 | NA | TGTGCCAGCAGTCCTAGGGGGCGTTCATCGGCTGGAAACACCATATATTTT | CASSPRGRSSAGNTIYF
15 | TRBJ1-1 | TRBV6-6 | NA | NA | TGTGCCAGCAGTGACGCCGGGACAATGAACACTGAAGCTTTCTTT | CASSDAGTMNTEAFF
13 | TRBJ2-5 | TRBV29-1 | NA | NA | TGCAGCGTTGTACGGGGGAGCCAAGAGACCCAGTACTTC | CSVVRGSQETQYF
17 | TRBJ2-5 | TRBV6-1 | TRBD2 | NA | TGTGCCAGCAGTGAAGTATTACTAGCGGGGGGCCCGCAGACCCAGTACTTC | CASSEVLLAGGPQTQYF
19 | TRBJ1-5 | TRBV14 | TRBD1 | few | TGTGCCAGCAGCCAAGAAATAGCGGGACAGGGGGCGGTTAGTCAGCCCCAGCATTTT | CASSQEIAGQGAVSQPQHF
14 | TRBJ1-4 | TRBV3-1/TRBV3-2 | TRBD1 | NA | TGTGCCAGCAGGCGACAGGGGGCTCGGGAAAAACTGTTTTTT | CASRRQGAREKLFF
15 | TRBJ1-4 | TRBV9 | TRBD1 | NA | TGTGCCAGCAGCAACTTGGACAGGGGGGGTGAAAAACTGTTTTTT | CASSNLDRGGEKLFF
14 | TRBJ1-1 | TRBV7-9 | TRBD1 | NA | TGTGCCAGCTCAGAACAGGGGGGCGTCACTGAAGCTTTCTTT | CASSEQGGVTEAFF